These T cell receptor beta chains were read from a single sample in a study of blood T cell repertoires in COVID-19. Assay: immunoSEQ multiplex PCR; the TCRdb copy retains only in-frame clones and omits some. The sample holds a few hundred thousand clones, roughly 91% seen once. Material: PBMCs or T cells enriched from blood (not recorded which). All receptors derive from a woman in her 30s who had recovered from COVID-19. The CDR3 runs from the conserved cysteine through the conserved F or W. D genes are given only for firm matches. For some rows the clone size is stated as once, few or many, or as a class when expanded; others skip it.

cdr3_aa cdr3_nt v_call d_call clone_size j_call
CASSASYQETQYF TGCGCCAGCAGTGCCTCGTACCAAGAGACCCAGTACTTC TRBV10-1 . . TRBJ2-5
CASSQDRWGQMNTEAFF TGTGCCAGCAGCCAAGATAGGTGGGGACAGATGAACACTGAAGCTTTCTTT TRBV4-2 TRBD1 . TRBJ1-1
CASSLQTGSYEQYF TGTGCCAGCAGCCTACAGACAGGGTCCTACGAGCAGTACTTC TRBV7-2 TRBD1 . TRBJ2-7
CASTPTGGVDHEQYF TGTGCCAGCACCCCAACAGGGGGCGTAGACCACGAGCAGTACTTC TRBV27 TRBD1 . TRBJ2-7
CASSTGQGFSYEQYF TGTGCCAGCAGCACTGGACAGGGCTTCTCCTACGAGCAGTACTTC TRBV13 TRBD1 . TRBJ2-7
CAIREMDRAFYYGYTF TGTGCCATCAGAGAAATGGACAGGGCGTTCTACTATGGCTACACCTTC TRBV10-3 TRBD1 . TRBJ1-2
CASKNRYSGANVLTF TGTGCCAGCAAAAACAGGTACTCTGGGGCCAACGTCCTGACTTTC TRBV28 . . TRBJ2-6
CASSYGAGDWKTQYF TGTGCCAGCAGTTACGGAGCGGGAGACTGGAAGACCCAGTACTTC TRBV6-2/TRBV6-3 TRBD2 once TRBJ2-5
CAGDSQGAHGYTF TGTGCCGGCGATTCACAGGGGGCCCATGGCTACACCTTC TRBV2 TRBD1 . TRBJ1-2
CASSLVGQGALNSPLHF TGTGCCAGCAGCTTGGTTGGCCAGGGGGCGCTGAATTCACCCCTCCACTTT TRBV5-6 TRBD1 . TRBJ1-6
CASSIEVRAEAFF TGTGCCAGTAGTATAGAGGTGAGGGCTGAAGCTTTCTTT TRBV19 . once TRBJ1-1
CASSRRTGSNIFNEQFF TGTGCCAGCAGCCGACGGACAGGAAGCAACATCTTTAATGAGCAGTTCTTC TRBV3-1/TRBV3-2 TRBD1 . TRBJ2-1
CARSTPGTSSPAGVYNEQFF TGTGCCAGAAGCACTCCCGGGACTAGCAGCCCCGCGGGGGTCTACAATGAGCAGTTCTTC TRBV7-5 . . TRBJ2-1
CSVESRFSTEAFF TGCAGCGTTGAAAGCCGTTTTTCCACTGAAGCTTTCTTT TRBV29-1 . . TRBJ1-1
CASGGGYTQYF TGTGCCAGCGGAGGAGGCTATACGCAGTATTTT TRBV27 . . TRBJ2-3
CASSFGGTGELFF TGCGCCAGCAGCTTCGGCGGGACCGGGGAGCTGTTTTTT TRBV5-1 . . TRBJ2-2
CAAQTSGSFDEQFF TGTGCCGCGCAAACTAGCGGGAGCTTCGATGAGCAGTTCTTC TRBV10-3 TRBD2 . TRBJ2-1
CASSQGGVTYEQYF TGTGCCAGCAGTCAAGGCGGGGTGACCTACGAGCAGTACTTC TRBV25-1 . . TRBJ2-7
CASSYLQGSSYNEQFF TGTGCCAGCAGTTACTTACAGGGTAGTTCCTACAATGAGCAGTTCTTC TRBV6-5 . . TRBJ2-1
CSVAYNLNQPQHF TGCAGCGTTGCATATAACCTAAATCAGCCCCAGCATTTT TRBV29-1 . . TRBJ1-5
CASSTGYFGYTF TGTGCCAGCAGTACAGGGTACTTTGGCTACACCTTC TRBV6-5 . . TRBJ1-2
CASSPQLASTDTQYF TGTGCCAGCAGCCCCCAGCTAGCTAGCACAGATACGCAGTATTTT TRBV27 . . TRBJ2-3
CASSFSGGSEAFF TGTGCCAGCAGTTTTTCAGGGGGCTCTGAAGCTTTCTTT TRBV27 TRBD1 . TRBJ1-1
CASSVHSQETQYF TGTGCCAGCAGTGTTCACAGTCAAGAGACCCAGTACTTC TRBV2 . . TRBJ2-5
CASSLGSGGAVYGYTF TGTGCCAGCAGTTTAGGATCAGGGGGCGCCGTCTATGGCTACACCTTC TRBV27 TRBD1 . TRBJ1-2
CASGPHGRENTEAFF TGTGCTAGTGGTCCCCATGGCAGGGAGAACACTGAAGCTTTCTTT TRBV12-5 . once TRBJ1-1
CASSLGGQGVQPQHF TGCGCCAGCAGCTTGGGGGGACAGGGGGTACAGCCCCAGCATTTT TRBV5-1 TRBD1 . TRBJ1-5
CASSPIEGDEQFF TGTGCCAGCAGCCCGATCGAGGGGGATGAGCAGTTCTTC TRBV7-2 . . TRBJ2-1
CASSGRDSAFMNTEAFF TGCGCCAGCAGCGGGCGAGACAGTGCCTTTATGAACACTGAAGCTTTCTTT TRBV5-1 . few TRBJ1-1
CASCQGVLGQPQHF TGTGCCAGTTGCCAGGGGGTACTGGGTCAGCCCCAGCATTTT TRBV19 TRBD1 . TRBJ1-5
CASRTELRGTHVQPQHF TGTGCCAGCAGAACCGAACTCCGGGGGACTCATGTTCAGCCCCAGCATTTT TRBV28 . . TRBJ1-5
CATSDGTGSSPLHF TGTGCCACCAGTGATGGGACAGGTTCCTCACCCCTCCACTTT TRBV24-1 TRBD1 . TRBJ1-6
CASIREGPEAFF TGTGCCAGCATCCGGGAGGGGCCTGAAGCTTTCTTT TRBV6-5 . once TRBJ1-1
CASSPLGRNTEAFF TGTGCTAGCAGCCCACTAGGGAGAAACACTGAAGCTTTCTTT TRBV7-7 . . TRBJ1-1
CASSLKRLAGSTDTQYF TGTGCCAGCTCACTAAAAAGACTAGCGGGAAGCACAGATACGCAGTATTTT TRBV18 TRBD2 . TRBJ2-3
CASRFTNGYEQYF TGTGCCAGTAGATTCACTAACGGGTACGAGCAGTACTTC TRBV19 . . TRBJ2-7
CASSPNTVWQYF TGTGCCAGCAGCCCCAATACAGTGTGGCAGTACTTC TRBV11-2 . . TRBJ2-7
CASSLAPSGSTGELFF TGTGCCAGCAGCTTAGCCCCTAGCGGGAGCACCGGGGAGCTGTTTTTT TRBV7-9 TRBD2 once TRBJ2-2
CATRGYAESTTDTQYF TGTGCGACTCGGGGGTATGCGGAGTCTACCACAGATACGCAGTATTTT TRBV19 . . TRBJ2-3
CASSVGTLGNTIYF TGTGCCAGCAGCGTAGGAACTCTTGGAAACACCATATATTTT TRBV9 . . TRBJ1-3
CASSPRSGTGDPTEAFF TGTGCCAGCTCACCGCGATCCGGGACAGGGGACCCCACTGAAGCTTTCTTT TRBV18 TRBD1 . TRBJ1-1
CATRLAGARPYNEQFF TGTGCCACCAGGCTAGCGGGAGCCCGCCCCTACAATGAGCAGTTCTTC TRBV24-1 TRBD2 . TRBJ2-1
CASSDPLSGGRRGNQPQHF TGTGCCAGCAGTGACCCCTTATCAGGGGGGCGAAGGGGCAATCAGCCCCAGCATTTT TRBV2 TRBD1 . TRBJ1-5
CASSSPRGQAAHQPQHF TGTGCCAGTAGTTCGCCAAGGGGACAGGCGGCCCATCAGCCCCAGCATTTT TRBV19 TRBD1 . TRBJ1-5
CASSFDRSYNEQFF TGTGCCAGCAGCTTCGACAGGTCCTACAATGAGCAGTTCTTC TRBV7-8 . . TRBJ2-1
CASSRRGAGQPQHF TGTGCCAGCAGTCGACGGGGTGCAGGTCAGCCCCAGCATTTT TRBV2 . . TRBJ1-5
CASSYSKGAPYEQYF TGTGCCAGCAGTTACTCGAAGGGGGCGCCTTACGAGCAGTACTTC TRBV6-5 TRBD1 . TRBJ2-7
CASSDEVAGVYNEQFF TGTGCCAGCAGCGACGAGGTAGCGGGAGTATACAATGAGCAGTTCTTC TRBV9 TRBD2 . TRBJ2-1
CASSYGQGEAFF TGTGCCAGCAGTTACGGACAGGGGGAAGCTTTCTTT TRBV12-3/TRBV12-4 TRBD1 . TRBJ1-1
CASHDTVREAFF TGTGCCAGCCATGACACCGTCCGTGAAGCTTTCTTT TRBV6-5 . . TRBJ1-1
CASSSFGKSETQYF TGTGCCAGCAGCTCCTTTGGCAAGTCAGAGACCCAGTACTTC TRBV6-5 . . TRBJ2-5
CSVGLRHPGTEAFF TGCAGCGTTGGGCTCCGACATCCAGGCACTGAAGCTTTCTTT TRBV29-1 . . TRBJ1-1
CSASELHWASYEQYF TGCAGTGCTAGTGAGTTACATTGGGCTTCCTACGAGCAGTACTTC TRBV20-1 . once TRBJ2-7
CASSPGSLTYEQYF TGTGCCAGTAGCCCAGGGTCGCTTACCTACGAGCAGTACTTC TRBV19 . . TRBJ2-7
CASSKGAGQGPNQPQHF TGTGCCAGCAGCAAAGGAGCCGGACAGGGGCCCAATCAGCCCCAGCATTTT TRBV21-1 . . TRBJ1-5